This record covers a single T cell receptor beta chain. The antigen is not known. The record originates from a study of T cell responses to AZD1222 COVID-19 vaccine. The study pooled second doses at about 4 or about 12 weeks. Sequencing used immunoSEQ multiplex PCR; TCRdb keeps in-frame clones, though not all of them. The table records about 160,000 clones, approximately 90% of them present only once. Regarding the study as a whole: Two AZD1222 doses significantly raised spike-specific TCR breadth and depth over controls. Every sample of the repertoires postdated the peak T cell response. Of spike-specific TCRs, nearly half reportedly target regions left unmutated in variants.

The source was peripheral blood, collected 28 days after the second AZD1222 dose. The source is an adult who received the AZD1222 COVID-19 vaccine.

CDR3 coding DNA: TGCGCCAGCAGCTTGCGAAGGGGCGGTGCAGATACGCAGTATTTT. This codes for CASSLRRGGADTQYF. This rearrangement joins TRBV5-1 to TRBJ2-3; D might be TRBD1 (5 bases). The CDR3 spans 15 residues. V was trimmed by 1 base and J by 4 bases, leaving 13 bases between them. Germline-derived CDR1 and CDR2 are SGHRS and YFSETQ.